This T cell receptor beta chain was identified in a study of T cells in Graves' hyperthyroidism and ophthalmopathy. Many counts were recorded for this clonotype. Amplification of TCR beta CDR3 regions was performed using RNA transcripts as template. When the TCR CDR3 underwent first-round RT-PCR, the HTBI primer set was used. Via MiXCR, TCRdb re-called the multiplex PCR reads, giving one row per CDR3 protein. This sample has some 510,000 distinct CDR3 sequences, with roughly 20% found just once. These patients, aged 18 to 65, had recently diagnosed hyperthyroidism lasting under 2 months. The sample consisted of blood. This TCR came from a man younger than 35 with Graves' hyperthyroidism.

CDR3 DNA: TGCGCCAGCAGTGAGGGGGACCCGAGCTCCTACGAGCAGTACTTC. It specifies CASSEGDPSSYEQYF. V is TRBV5-1 and J is TRBJ2-7, with D tentatively TRBD1 (6 bases). CDR3 size: 15 residues. Between the trimmed V and J ends, which lost 5 bases and 0 bases, there was a span of 15 bases. Looked up from germline, CDR1 is SGHRS and CDR2 is YFSETQ.